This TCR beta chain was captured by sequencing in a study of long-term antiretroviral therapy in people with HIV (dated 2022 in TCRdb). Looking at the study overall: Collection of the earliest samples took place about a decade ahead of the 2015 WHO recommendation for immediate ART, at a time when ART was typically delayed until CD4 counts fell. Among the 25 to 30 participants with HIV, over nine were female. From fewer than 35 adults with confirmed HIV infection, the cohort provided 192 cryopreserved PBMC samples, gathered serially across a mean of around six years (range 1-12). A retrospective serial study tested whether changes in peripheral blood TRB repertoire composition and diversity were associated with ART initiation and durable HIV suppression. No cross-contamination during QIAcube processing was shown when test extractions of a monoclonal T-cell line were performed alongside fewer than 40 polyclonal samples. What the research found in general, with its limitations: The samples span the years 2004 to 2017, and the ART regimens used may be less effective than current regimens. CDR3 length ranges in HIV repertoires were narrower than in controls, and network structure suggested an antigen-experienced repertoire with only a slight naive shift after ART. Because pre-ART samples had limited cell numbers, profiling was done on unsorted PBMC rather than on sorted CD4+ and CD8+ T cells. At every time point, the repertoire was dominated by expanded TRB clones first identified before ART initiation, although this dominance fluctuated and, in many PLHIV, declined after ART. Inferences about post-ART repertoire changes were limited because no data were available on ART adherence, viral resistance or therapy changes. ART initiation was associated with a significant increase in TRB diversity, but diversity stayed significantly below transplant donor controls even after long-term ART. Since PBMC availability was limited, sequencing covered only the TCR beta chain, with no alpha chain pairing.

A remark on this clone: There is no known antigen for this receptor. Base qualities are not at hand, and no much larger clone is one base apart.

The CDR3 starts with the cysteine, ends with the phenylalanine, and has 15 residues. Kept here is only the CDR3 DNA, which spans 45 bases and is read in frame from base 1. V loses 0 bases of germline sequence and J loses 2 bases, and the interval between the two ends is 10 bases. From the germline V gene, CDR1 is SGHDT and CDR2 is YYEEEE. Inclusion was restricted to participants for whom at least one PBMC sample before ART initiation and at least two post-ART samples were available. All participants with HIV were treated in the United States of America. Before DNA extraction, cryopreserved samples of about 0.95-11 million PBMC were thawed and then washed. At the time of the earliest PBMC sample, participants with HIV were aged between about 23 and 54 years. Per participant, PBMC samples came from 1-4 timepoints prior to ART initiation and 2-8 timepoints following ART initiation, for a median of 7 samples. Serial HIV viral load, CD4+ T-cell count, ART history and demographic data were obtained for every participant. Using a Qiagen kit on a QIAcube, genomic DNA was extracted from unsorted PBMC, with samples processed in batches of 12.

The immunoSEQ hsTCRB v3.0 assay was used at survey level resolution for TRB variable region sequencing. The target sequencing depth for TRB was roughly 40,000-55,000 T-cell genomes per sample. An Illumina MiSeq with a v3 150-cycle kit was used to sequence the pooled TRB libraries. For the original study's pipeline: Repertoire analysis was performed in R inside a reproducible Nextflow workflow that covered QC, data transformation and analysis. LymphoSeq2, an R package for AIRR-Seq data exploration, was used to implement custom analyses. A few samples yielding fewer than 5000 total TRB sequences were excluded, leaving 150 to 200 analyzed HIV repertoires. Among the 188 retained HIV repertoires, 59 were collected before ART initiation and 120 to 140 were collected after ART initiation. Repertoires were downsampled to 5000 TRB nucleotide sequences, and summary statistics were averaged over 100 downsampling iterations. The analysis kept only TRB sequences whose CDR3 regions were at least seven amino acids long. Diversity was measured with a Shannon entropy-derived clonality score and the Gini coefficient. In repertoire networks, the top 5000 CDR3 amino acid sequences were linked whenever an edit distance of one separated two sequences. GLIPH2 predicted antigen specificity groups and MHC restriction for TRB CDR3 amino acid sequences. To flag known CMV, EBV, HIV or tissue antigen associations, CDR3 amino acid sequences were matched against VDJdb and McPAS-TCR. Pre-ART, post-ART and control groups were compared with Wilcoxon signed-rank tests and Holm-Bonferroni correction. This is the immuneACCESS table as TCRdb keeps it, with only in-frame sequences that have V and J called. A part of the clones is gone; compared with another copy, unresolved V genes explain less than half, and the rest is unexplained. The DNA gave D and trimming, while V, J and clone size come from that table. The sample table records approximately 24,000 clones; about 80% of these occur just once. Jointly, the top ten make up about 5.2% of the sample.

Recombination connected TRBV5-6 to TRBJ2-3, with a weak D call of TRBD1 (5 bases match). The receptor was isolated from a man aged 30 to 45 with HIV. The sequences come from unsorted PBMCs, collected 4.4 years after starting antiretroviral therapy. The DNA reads TGTGCCAGCAGCTTGGGACAGAAACTCACAGATACGCAGTATTTT. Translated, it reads CASSLGQKLTDTQYF.